The source of this T cell receptor beta chain is a study of OX40 agonist ivuxolimab in advanced cancers. Study information: As their treatment, patients were administered ivuxolimab, an agonistic anti-OX40 (CD134) antibody. Patients received intravenous ivuxolimab every 2 weeks at 0.01 to 10 mg/kg. Overall study results and limits: In the expanded peripheral T cells, antigen specificity was never determined.

This clone has just a few counts. What it recognizes is unknown. Germline CDR1 KGHSH, CDR2 LQKENI. This CDR3 spans 12 amino acids. The V and J ends lost 2 bases and 4 bases respectively, with 5 bases between them. Libraries were prepared by immunoSEQ multiplex PCR; TCRdb keeps only in-frame clonotypes and omits some of them. Counted here are 25,000 to 30,000 clones, about 80% occurring once; the ten biggest clones make up 10% to 15%. The material sequenced was CD4+ or CD8+ T cells sorted from blood, taken in a trial of the OX40 agonist ivuxolimab. The TCR comes from an adult with an advanced solid tumor such as melanoma, head and neck, liver or kidney cancer. The gene calls are TRBV18 and TRBJ2-5; TRBD1 might be the D (5 bases). CDR3 sequence reads: CASSPGAETQYF. The DNA of the CDR3 is TGTGCCAGCTCACCAGGGGCAGAGACCCAGTACTTC.